This TCR beta chain was recovered during a study of technical replicates of blood from a handful of donors. Unmatched junction bases numbered 9, after V lost 6 bases and J lost 0 bases. Germline CDR1 reads SQVTM; CDR2 reads ANQGSEA. The CDR3 spans 16 residues. TCRdb keeps only in-frame clones here, not all; method: immunoSEQ multiplex PCR. The data contain tens of thousands of clones, 90% to 96% of them singletons. The sequence derives from a human donor in good health. The chain is built from TRBV29-1 and TRBJ1-5, with TRBD1 identical over 9 bases. The material sequenced was T cells isolated from PBMCs. The CDR3 loop reads CSVRDRAYYSNQPQHF. The CDR3 DNA follows: TGCAGCGTCCGGGACAGGGCCTACTATAGCAATCAGCCCCAGCATTTT.